This entry is about one T cell receptor beta chain. Its antigen remains unidentified. This sample stems from a study of monozygotic twins with inflammatory bowel disease. Study-wide findings and caveats: Twins with IBD had fewer clonotypes in common with others than healthy twins, particularly during disease activity. Against healthy co-twins, IBD patients had lower TCRbeta diversity (measured by inverse Simpson).

The cDNA of both the TCRalpha and TCRbeta chains was subjected to two nested PCRs of roughly 15 and 9 cycles. For each CDR3 protein, TCRdb gives one entry from its re-call of the 5' RACE reads, without DNA. This sample's table has around 100,000 distinct CDR3 sequences. CDR1 is SGHAT, CDR2 FQNNGV, per germline. The CDR3 length is 17 residues. The specimen sequenced was blood. This TCR was recovered from a human donor with ulcerative colitis or Crohn's disease, or a healthy co-twin of an affected twin (not recorded which). V is TRBV11-2 and J is TRBJ2-4; TCRdb calls TRBD1, which cannot be checked without DNA. CDR3 in amino acids: CASSSRGGAAAKNMQYF.